This T cell receptor (beta chain) was obtained from a study of shared clonotypes between healthy human individuals. Study information: The study enrolled a couple of women and a few men aged 18 to 49. Whole-study results and caveats: All-four-donor shared clonotypes had higher generation probabilities than non-shared clonotypes did.

This table comes from immunoSEQ multiplex PCR, and its TCRdb copy is limited to in-frame clones, with some not included. The data hold roughly 1 million clones, with about 75% observed a single time. This clone was seen a few times. Antigen: not known. Germline CDR1 is MNHNY and CDR2 is SVGAGI (reference sequence). Trimming removed 4 bases from V and 6 bases from J, with 7 bases in between. CDR3 length equals 11 residues. The donors were all Caucasian adults (living in Nashville, Tennessee). V usage is TRBV6-6 and J usage is TRBJ2-7; D gene ambiguous. This TCR came from a man between 18 and 29 years old in good health. The sample comprised memory CD4+ T cells sorted from blood. Subset: CD45RA-negative fraction. The CDR3 nucleotides are TGTGCCAGCAGTTCAACTTCCGAGCAGTACTTC. Translated: CASSSTSEQYF.